This TCR beta chain is drawn from a study of neurological immune-mediated disorders. Regarding the study as a whole: TCR-beta repertoires seemed private in all groups, with no expanded CDR3 amino acid sequences shared.

Germline loops: CDR1 MNHEY, CDR2 SVGEGT. Deletions cut 6 bases from V and 3 bases from J, with 24 bases between. The CDR3 is 17 amino acids. By 5'RACE with 10-nucleotide random UMIs, the cDNA was made. The authors obtained over 180 million TCR-beta sequences from 15-18 subjects per sequencing run. TCRdb re-called the 5' RACE reads through MiXCR, storing one row per CDR3 protein. This sample has about 50,000 distinct CDR3 sequences, with 7% to 9% found just once. Time point indicated: longitudinal time-point 3. Stored at -80 C, 2 million PBMCs were the source of the unsorted libraries. This clonotype was seen at least ten times. What it binds is not known.

The sequenced material came from PBMCs. This clonotype was sampled from a middle-aged woman in good health. J is TRBJ2-7 and V is TRBV6-2 or TRBV6-3, with D perhaps TRBD1 (5 bases). The CDR3 reads CASRDQRRLQDYYEQYF. The CDR3 DNA sequence: TGTGCCAGCAGGGACCAACGTCGCCTACAGGATTACTACGAGCAGTACTTC.